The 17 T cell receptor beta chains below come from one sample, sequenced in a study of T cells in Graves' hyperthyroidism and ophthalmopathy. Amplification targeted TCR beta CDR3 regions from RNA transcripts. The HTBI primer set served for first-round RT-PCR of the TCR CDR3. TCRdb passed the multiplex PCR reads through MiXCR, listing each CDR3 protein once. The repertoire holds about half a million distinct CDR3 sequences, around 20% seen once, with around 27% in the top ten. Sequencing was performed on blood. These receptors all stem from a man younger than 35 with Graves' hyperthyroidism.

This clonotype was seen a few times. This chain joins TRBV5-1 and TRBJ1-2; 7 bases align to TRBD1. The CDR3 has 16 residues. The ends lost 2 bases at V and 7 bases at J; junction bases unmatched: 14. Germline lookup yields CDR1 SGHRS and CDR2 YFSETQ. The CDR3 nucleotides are TGCGCCAGCAGCTTCGGTTTGTTGGAGGGGGCGTTTGGCTACACCTTC. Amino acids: CASSFGLLEGAFGYTF. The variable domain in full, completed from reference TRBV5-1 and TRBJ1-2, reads KAGVTQTPRYLIKTRGQQVTLSCSPISGHRSVSWYQQTPGQGLQFLFEYFSETQRNKGNFPGRFSGRQFSNSRSEMNVSTLELGDSALYLCASSFGLLEGAFGYTFGSGTRLTVV.

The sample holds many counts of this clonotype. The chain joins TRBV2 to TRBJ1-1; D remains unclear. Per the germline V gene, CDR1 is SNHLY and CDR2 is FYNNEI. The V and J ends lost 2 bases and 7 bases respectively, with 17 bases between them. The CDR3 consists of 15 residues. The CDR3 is CASSEMGVLYDEAFF. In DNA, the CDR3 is TGTGCCAGCAGTGAAATGGGAGTCCTCTACGATGAAGCTTTCTTT.

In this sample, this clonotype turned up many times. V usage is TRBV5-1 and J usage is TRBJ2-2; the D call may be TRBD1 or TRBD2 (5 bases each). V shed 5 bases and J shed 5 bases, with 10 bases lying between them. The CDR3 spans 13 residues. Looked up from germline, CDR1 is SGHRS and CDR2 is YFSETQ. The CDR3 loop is CASRRDLTGELFF. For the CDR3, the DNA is TGCGCCAGCAGACGGGACCTTACCGGGGAGCTGTTTTTT.

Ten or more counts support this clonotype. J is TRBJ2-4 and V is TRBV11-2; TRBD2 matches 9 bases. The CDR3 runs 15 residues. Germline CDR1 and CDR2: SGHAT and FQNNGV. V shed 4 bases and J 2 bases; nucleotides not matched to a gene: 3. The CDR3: CASSSAGGPKNIQYF. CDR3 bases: TGTGCCAGCAGCTCCGCGGGGGGGCCCAAAAACATTCAGTACTTC.

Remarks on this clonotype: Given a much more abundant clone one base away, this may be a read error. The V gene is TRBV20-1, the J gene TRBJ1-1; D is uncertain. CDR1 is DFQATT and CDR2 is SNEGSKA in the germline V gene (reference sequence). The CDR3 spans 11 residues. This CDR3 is CSELAVGKAIF. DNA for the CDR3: TGCAGTGAACTTGCCGTTGGCAAAGCTATCTTT.

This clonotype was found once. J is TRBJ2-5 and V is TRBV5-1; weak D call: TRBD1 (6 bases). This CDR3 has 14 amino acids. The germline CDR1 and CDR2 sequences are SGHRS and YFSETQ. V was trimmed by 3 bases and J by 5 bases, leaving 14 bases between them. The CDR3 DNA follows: TGCGCCAGCAGCTCAAACGCAGGGGTGGAGACCCAGTACTTC. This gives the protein CASSSNAGVETQYF.

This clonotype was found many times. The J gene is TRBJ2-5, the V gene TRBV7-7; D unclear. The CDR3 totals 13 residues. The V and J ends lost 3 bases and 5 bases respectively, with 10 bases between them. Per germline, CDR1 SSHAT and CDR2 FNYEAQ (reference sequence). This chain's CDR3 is CASSFTPTETQYF. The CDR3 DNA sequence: TGTGCCAGCAGCTTCACGCCGACGGAGACCCAGTACTTC.

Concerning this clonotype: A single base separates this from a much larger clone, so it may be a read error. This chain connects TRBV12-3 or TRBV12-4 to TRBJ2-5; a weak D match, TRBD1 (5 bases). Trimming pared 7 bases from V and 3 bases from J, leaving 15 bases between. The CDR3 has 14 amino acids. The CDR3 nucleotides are TGTGCCAGCATCCTATCAGGCAGGGAAGAGACCCAGTACTTC. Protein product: CASILSGREETQYF.

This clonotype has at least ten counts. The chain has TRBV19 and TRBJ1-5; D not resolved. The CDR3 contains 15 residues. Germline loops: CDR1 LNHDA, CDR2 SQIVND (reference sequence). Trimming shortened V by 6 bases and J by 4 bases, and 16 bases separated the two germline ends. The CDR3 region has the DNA TGTGCCAGTAGAAACAGAGACTTCACTAATCAGCCCCAGCATTTT. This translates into CASRNRDFTNQPQHF.

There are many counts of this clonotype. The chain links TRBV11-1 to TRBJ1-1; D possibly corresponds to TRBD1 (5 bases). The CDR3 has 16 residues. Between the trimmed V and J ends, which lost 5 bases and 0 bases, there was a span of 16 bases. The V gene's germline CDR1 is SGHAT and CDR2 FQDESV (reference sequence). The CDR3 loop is CASSLGTNRVNTEAFF. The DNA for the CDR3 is TGTGCCAGCAGCCTTGGGACCAATAGGGTGAACACTGAAGCTTTCTTT.

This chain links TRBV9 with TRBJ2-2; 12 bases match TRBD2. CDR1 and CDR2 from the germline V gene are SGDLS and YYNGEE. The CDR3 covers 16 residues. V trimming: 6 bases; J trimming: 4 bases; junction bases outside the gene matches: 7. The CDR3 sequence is CASITTSGGSTGELFF. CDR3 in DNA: TGTGCCAGCATCACGACTAGCGGGGGAAGCACCGGGGAGCTGTTTTTT.

CDR3 residues: CASSSYARASPHEQYF. The CDR3 DNA reads TGTGCCAGCAGTTCCTACGCCCGGGCCTCGCCCCACGAGCAGTACTTC. J is TRBJ2-7 and V is TRBV28; D not resolved. Deletions cut 4 bases from V and 5 bases from J, with 21 bases between. CDR1 is MDHEN, CDR2 SYDVKM, per germline. CDR3 size: 16 residues.

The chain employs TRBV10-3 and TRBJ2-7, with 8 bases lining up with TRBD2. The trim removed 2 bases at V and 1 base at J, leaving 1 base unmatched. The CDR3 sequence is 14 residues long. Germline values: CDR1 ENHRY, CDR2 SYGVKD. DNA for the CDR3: TGTGCCATCAGTGAGGGCGGGAGGTCCTACGAGCAGTACTTC. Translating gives CAISEGGRSYEQYF.

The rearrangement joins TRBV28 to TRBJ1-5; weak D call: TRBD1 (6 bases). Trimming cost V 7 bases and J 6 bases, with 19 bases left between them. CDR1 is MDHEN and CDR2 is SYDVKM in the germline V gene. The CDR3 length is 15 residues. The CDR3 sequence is CASTPGGLRVQPQHF. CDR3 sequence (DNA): TGTGCCAGCACCCCTGGGGGGCTCCGGGTTCAGCCCCAGCATTTT. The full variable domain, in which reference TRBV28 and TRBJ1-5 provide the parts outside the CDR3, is DVKVTQSSRYLVKRTGEKVFLECVQDMDHENMFWYRQDPGLGLRLIYFSYDVKMKEKGDIPEGYSVSREKKERFSLILESASTNQTSMYLCASTPGGLRVQPQHFGDGTRLSIL.

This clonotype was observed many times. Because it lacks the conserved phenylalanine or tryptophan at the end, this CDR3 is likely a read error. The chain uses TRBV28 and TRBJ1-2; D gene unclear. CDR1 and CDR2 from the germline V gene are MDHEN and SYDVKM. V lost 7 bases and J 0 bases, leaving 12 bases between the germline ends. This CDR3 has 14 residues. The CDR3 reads CASTYRRSNYGYTL. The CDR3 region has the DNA TGTGCCAGCACATACAGACGCTCTAACTATGGCTACACCCTC.

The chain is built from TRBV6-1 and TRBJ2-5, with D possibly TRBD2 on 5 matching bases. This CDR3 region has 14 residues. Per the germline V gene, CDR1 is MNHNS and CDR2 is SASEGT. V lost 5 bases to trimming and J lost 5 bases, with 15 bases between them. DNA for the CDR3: TGTGCCAGCAGTCCCCTCCGGGGATACGAGACCCAGTACTTC. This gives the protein CASSPLRGYETQYF.

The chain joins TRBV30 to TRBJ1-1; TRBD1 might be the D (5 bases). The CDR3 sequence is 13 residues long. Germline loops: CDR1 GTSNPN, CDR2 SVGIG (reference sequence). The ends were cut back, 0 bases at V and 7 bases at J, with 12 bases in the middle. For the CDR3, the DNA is TGTGCCTGGAGTGTACGGGTAGACAGTGAAGCTTTCTTT. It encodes CAWSVRVDSEAFF.